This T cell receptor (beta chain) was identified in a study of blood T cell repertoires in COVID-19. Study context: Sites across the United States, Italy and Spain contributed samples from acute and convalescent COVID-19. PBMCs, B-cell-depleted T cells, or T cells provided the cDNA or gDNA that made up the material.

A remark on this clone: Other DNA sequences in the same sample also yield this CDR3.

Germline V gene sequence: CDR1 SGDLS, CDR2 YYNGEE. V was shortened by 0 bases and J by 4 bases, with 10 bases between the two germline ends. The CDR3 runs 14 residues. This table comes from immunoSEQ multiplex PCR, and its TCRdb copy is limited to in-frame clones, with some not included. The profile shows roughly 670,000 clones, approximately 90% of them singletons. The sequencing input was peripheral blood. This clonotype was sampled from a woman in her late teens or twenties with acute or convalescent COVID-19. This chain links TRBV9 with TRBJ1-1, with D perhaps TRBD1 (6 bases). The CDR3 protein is CASSVGQGSTEAFF. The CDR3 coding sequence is TGTGCCAGCAGCGTAGGTCAGGGGAGCACTGAAGCTTTCTTT. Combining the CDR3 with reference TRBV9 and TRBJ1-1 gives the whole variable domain DSGVTQTPKHLITATGQRVTLRCSPRSGDLSVYWYQQSLDQGLQFLIQYYNGEERAKGNILERFSAQQFPDLHSELNLSSLELGDSALYFCASSVGQGSTEAFFGQGTRLTVV.